Reported below is one T cell receptor (beta chain). This sample is part of a study of cytomegalovirus exposure and HLA in healthy donors. While unrecorded immune exposures were likely, the donors were nominally healthy when sampled. The CDR3 is made up of 16 amino acids. Germline CDR1 and CDR2: LNHDA and SQIVND (reference sequence). V lost 2 bases and J lost 1, with 15 bases in between. PCR used 60 Vbeta primers and 13 Jbeta primers. The protocol was immunoSEQ multiplex PCR, while the TCRdb copy is restricted to in-frame clones and leaves out a portion. There are about 160,000 clones in the sample; about three quarters occur only once, and around 7% lies in the top ten.

The sequence came from a woman in her 40s in good health and CMV-seropositive. Sequencing input: PBMCs. The chain recombines TRBV19 with TRBJ2-7; D possibly corresponds to TRBD1 (5 bases). Written as DNA, the CDR3 is TGTGCCAGTAGTATACGACAGTACCCGGAATCCTACGAGCAGTACTTC. The encoded protein is CASSIRQYPESYEQYF.